Sequencing of this T cell receptor beta chain was carried out in a study of blood T cell repertoires in COVID-19. Germline loops: CDR1 GTSNPN, CDR2 SVGIG (reference sequence). With V trimmed by 0 bases and J by 5 bases, 2 bases remained unmatched. This CDR3 is built from 13 residues. The data were produced by immunoSEQ multiplex PCR, yet TCRdb's version contains in-frame clones alone and is incomplete. The sample lists around 470,000 clones, roughly 87% occurring once. Sequences were obtained from PBMCs or T cells enriched from blood (not recorded which). This sequence originates from a man aged 18 to 35 who had recovered from COVID-19. The rearrangement joins TRBV30 to TRBJ2-7; 9 nucleotides align to TRBD1. CDR3 residues: CAWSVGQGNEQYF. In DNA form, the CDR3 reads TGTGCCTGGAGTGTCGGACAGGGGAACGAGCAGTACTTC. The variable domain in full, completed from reference TRBV30 and TRBJ2-7, reads SQTIHQWPATLVQPVGSPLSLECTVEGTSNPNLYWYRQAAGRGLQLLFYSVGIGQISSEVPQNLSASRPQDRQFILSSKKLLLSDSGFYLCAWSVGQGNEQYFGPGTRLTVT.